Shown below are 2 T cell receptor beta chains from a single sample sequenced in a study of cytomegalovirus exposure and HLA in healthy donors. Amplification used 60 Vbeta primers and 13 Jbeta primers. The data were produced by immunoSEQ multiplex PCR, yet TCRdb's version contains in-frame clones alone and is incomplete. The sample includes roughly 97,000 clones, around 81% of them seen just once. What was sequenced was PBMCs. These receptors originate from a man in his forties or fifties in good health and CMV-seropositive.

CDR3: CASSLGVGRANTEAFF. CDR3 sequence (DNA): TGTGCCAGCAGCTTGGGGGTGGGCAGGGCTAACACTGAAGCTTTCTTT. The chain joins TRBV5-6 to TRBJ1-1, with D possibly being TRBD1 (5 bases). The CDR3 contains 16 residues. V shed 0 bases and J shed 2 bases, with 14 bases lying between them. The V gene's germline CDR1 is SGHDT and CDR2 YYEEEE.

The gene calls are TRBV5-1 and TRBJ1-1, with 10 bases that match TRBD1. Germline CDR1 is SGHRS and CDR2 is YFSETQ. This CDR3 has 14 amino acids. Trimming at V came to 2 bases and at J to 5 bases, leaving 3 bases not matched to a gene. Here the CDR3 reads CASSLDRGQTEAFF. The DNA for the CDR3 is TGCGCCAGCAGCTTAGACAGGGGGCAAACTGAAGCTTTCTTT.